Presented here are 13 T cell receptor beta chains from one specimen sequenced in a study of T cells expressing NK-cell markers. From its re-call of the 5' RACE reads, TCRdb lists each CDR3 protein once, without DNA. The specimen's table records 550,000 to 600,000 distinct CDR3 sequences. The sample taken for sequencing was blood T cells: a sorted CD56 or NKG2C T cell subset, CD4+ or CD8+ T cells, or bulk PBMC T cells (not recorded which). These receptors all come from a man younger than 35 in good health.

The chain joins TRBV20-1 to TRBJ1-5; TCRdb proposes TRBD1, but this gene call is untestable without DNA. The CDR3 spans 11 residues. Germline CDR1 DFQATT, CDR2 SNEGSKA (reference sequence). This chain's CDR3 is CSARLGRDQHF.

CDR3 loop: CATSEPDRGVGQETQYF. The chain links TRBV24-1 to TRBJ2-5; the TCRdb call, TRBD1, lacks DNA for checking. The CDR3 contains 17 residues. CDR1 is KGHDR, CDR2 SFDVKD, per germline.

V and J are TRBV7-8 and TRBJ1-5. The CDR3 runs to 14 residues. From germline, CDR1 is SGHVS and CDR2 FQNEAQ. This CDR3 is CASSSVQGNQPQHF.

V usage is TRBV6-5 and J usage is TRBJ1-3. Germline CDR1 reads MNHEY; CDR2 reads SVGAGI. The CDR3 runs 11 residues. The CDR3 reads CASSYANTIYF.

The chain has TRBV5-1 and TRBJ2-5; TCRdb calls TRBD1, which cannot be checked without DNA. CDR3 size: 15 residues. Germline CDR1 SGHRS, CDR2 YFSETQ. This CDR3 is CASSVPVGTSETQYF.

V is TRBV6-2 or TRBV6-3 and J is TRBJ2-7; TCRdb's D call, TRBD2, is unchecked because there is no DNA. The CDR3 loop spans 18 amino acids. Germline V gives CDR1 MNHEY, CDR2 SVGEGT. The CDR3 loop is CASSYYSPKRRSSYEQYF.

This chain connects TRBV5-4 to TRBJ2-1; lacking DNA, the TRBD1 call made by TCRdb goes unchecked. Germline V CDR1 and CDR2: SGHNT, YYREEE (reference sequence). This CDR3 has 16 residues. This chain's CDR3 is CASSLARGTGVNEQFF.

The CDR3: CASSQVGTSGYNEQFF. V gene TRBV14 combines with J gene TRBJ2-1; TCRdb's D call, TRBD2, is unchecked because there is no DNA. In germline, CDR1 is SGHDN, CDR2 FVKESK. CDR3 length: 16 residues.

The chain joins TRBV6-5 to TRBJ2-5; the D call from TCRdb, TRBD2, cannot be confirmed without DNA. Per the germline V gene, CDR1 is MNHEY and CDR2 is SVGAGI. The length of the CDR3 is 16 residues. The CDR3 is CASSSSITSGKETQYF.

CDR3 loop: CASSQDGEGRNEQFF. This chain links TRBV4-3 with TRBJ2-1; TCRdb calls TRBD2, which cannot be checked without DNA. The CDR3 loop spans 15 amino acids. Germline CDR1 and CDR2: LGHNA and YSLEER.

The rearrangement joins TRBV20-1 to TRBJ2-1. Germline V gene sequence: CDR1 DFQATT, CDR2 SNEGSKA (reference sequence). The CDR3 sequence is 15 residues long. The CDR3 loop is CSARDLEESYNEQFF.

V is TRBV7-8 and J is TRBJ2-5; TCRdb's assignment of TRBD1 cannot be checked, as there is no DNA. The CDR3 totals 13 residues. Germline V gene data show CDR1 as SGHVS and CDR2 as FQNEAQ. CDR3: CASSGGQGGTQYF.

The CDR3 here is CASSYAGIAGYEQFF. The chain uses TRBV11-1 and TRBJ2-1; the TRBD2 assignment by TCRdb is unverifiable without DNA. Germline V gene lookup returns CDR1 SGHAT and CDR2 FQDESV (reference sequence). This CDR3 has 15 residues.